This TCR beta chain came from a study of blood T cell repertoires in COVID-19 (dated by TCRdb to 2020 to 2022). About the full investigation: Samples covering the acute and convalescent phases of COVID-19 were provided by collaborators in the United States, Italy and Spain. The prospective study material was composed of cDNA or gDNA derived from T cells, B-cell-depleted T cells, or PBMCs. Subjects who had been exposed to COVID-19, were actively infected with it, or had recovered from it provided the deeply sampled blood TCRbeta repertoires that made up the dataset. The repertoires were released in a freely available public database intended as a resource for research on the immune response to SARS-CoV-2. Samples came from the ongoing ImmuneRACE study (first 160 participants) plus 1,254 subjects from 6 global collaborators. Nearly every sample came with metadata listing a de-identified subject ID, COVID-19 status, age in years and sex. HLA class I and class II types, where available, came from metadata supplied by the sample provider rather than from assay-based typing. Beyond this particular receptor, the publication reports: The quantity of clinical and demographic metadata differed by source and by participant and was supplied without curation.

Comment on this clone: The clone's antigen remains unknown. The input lacks base qualities; no much larger clone sits a single base away.

TCRbeta CDR3 regions were amplified from genomic DNA using the immunoSEQ Assay, a bias-controlled multiplex PCR. In the original analysis: Within the assay, amplification of reference gene primers was used to estimate how many nucleated cells each sample contained. To quantify the absolute abundance of each unique TCRbeta CDR3 rearrangement, sequence reads were collapsed and filtered. Productive Simpson clonality was computed per sample as the square root of Simpson's diversity index over productive rearrangements. TCRdb provides this immuneACCESS table in a form limited to in-frame rearrangements. Some clones are lacking; in checked studies, under half of them reflect an unresolved V gene, and why the rest are absent is not known. Clone size and the V and J calls come from that table; the DNA yielded D and trimming. In all, the sample holds roughly 380,000 clones, and 85% of those were seen once. Roughly 3.9% of the sample rests with the top ten.

After removal of 5 bases from V and 3 bases from J, the junction retains 6 bases not matched to a gene. The germline V gene (reference sequence) yields PRHDT for CDR1 and FYEKMQ for CDR2. The CDR3 goes from the cysteine to the phenylalanine over 15 residues. Only the CDR3 part of the read is kept: 45 bases, read in frame from the first base. Collaborating institutions collected whole blood in K2EDTA tubes following their own protocols. For TCRbeta analysis, collaborators shipped samples in one of three forms: frozen whole blood, isolated PBMCs, or DNA extracted from either of those sample types. The sequence derives from a young woman with acute or convalescent COVID-19. Source material: peripheral blood. The chain joins TRBV13 to TRBJ2-3, and TRBD2 aligns with 9 junction nucleotides. Here the CDR3 is given as CASSPLAGGTDTQYF. DNA sequence: TGTGCCAGCAGCCCCCTGGCGGGGGGGACAGATACGCAGTATTTT.